The 17 T cell receptor beta chains given below trace back to one sample, sequenced in a study of T cell responses to AZD1222 COVID-19 vaccine. TCRdb's copy holds only in-frame clones and misses some; the assay was immunoSEQ multiplex PCR. The data hold more than 250,000 clones, with 90% to 95% observed a single time. Sequenced here: peripheral blood, sampled on day 0 of AZD1222 vaccination. The source is an adult in good health.

This chain joins TRBV12-3 or TRBV12-4 and TRBJ1-3; D remains ambiguous. This CDR3 is built from 12 residues. V lost 8 bases, J lost 8 bases, and 13 bases lay in between. The CDR3 loop reads CASGKFGDTIYF. DNA of the CDR3: TGTGCCAGCGGTAAATTCGGAGACACCATATATTTT.

The chain recombines TRBV7-2 with TRBJ1-1; D unclear. The CDR3 sequence is 13 residues long. With 2 bases removed from V and 4 bases from J, the gap between germline ends came to 8 bases. Germline V CDR1 and CDR2: SGHTA, FQGNSA. This chain's CDR3 is CASSLKAGTEAFF. The CDR3 DNA reads as TGTGCCAGCAGCTTAAAGGCGGGCACTGAAGCTTTCTTT.

Note on this clone: The sample contains more than one DNA sequence encoding this CDR3. This chain links TRBV18 with TRBJ1-4; D uncertain. The CDR3 is made up of 14 amino acids. CDR1 and CDR2 (germline): KGHSH, LQKENI. Trimming stripped 3 bases from V and 3 bases from J, with 8 bases between. The CDR3 spells CASSPRGANEKLFF. The CDR3, as DNA: TGTGCCAGCTCACCCCGCGGGGCTAATGAAAAACTGTTTTTT. Combining the CDR3 with reference TRBV18 and TRBJ1-4 gives the whole variable domain NAGVMQNPRHLVRRRGQEARLRCSPMKGHSHVYWYRQLPEEGLKFMVYLQKENIIDESGMPKERFSAEFPKEGPSILRIQQVVRGDSAAYFCASSPRGANEKLFFGSGTQLSVL.

This chain links TRBV20-1 with TRBJ1-1; D ambiguous. This CDR3 is 11 amino acids long. Trimming left V 6 bases short and J 4 bases short, with 9 bases between. Germline values: CDR1 DFQATT, CDR2 SNEGSKA (reference sequence). CDR3 sequence (DNA): TGCAGTGCCTGGGAGGGCACTGAAGCTTTCTTT. It encodes CSAWEGTEAFF.

The CDR3 reads CASKNYDEQFF. The CDR3 nucleotides read TGTGCCAGCAAAAATTACGATGAGCAGTTCTTC. The J gene is TRBJ2-1, the V gene TRBV6-5; D unresolved. This CDR3 is 11 amino acids long. Germline V lookup: CDR1 MNHEY, CDR2 SVGAGI. V was pared by 7 bases and J by 8 bases, with 9 bases between.

The chain combines TRBV12-2 with TRBJ2-7; no DNA check was done on the table's D call, TRBD1. TRBV12-2 is reported as a pseudogene. The CDR3 loop spans 18 amino acids. The CDR3 loop is CASRLVAGETDLYYEQYF. The DNA for the CDR3 is TGTGCAAGTCGCTTAGTCGCAGGGGAGACAGATTTGTACTACGAGCAGTACTTC.

The chain has TRBV28 and TRBJ1-2, with a weak D call TRBD1 (5 bases). Trimming took off 4 bases at V and 1 base at J, with 7 bases between the two ends. Per the germline V gene, CDR1 is MDHEN and CDR2 is SYDVKM. This CDR3 is 13 amino acids long. Here the CDR3 reads CASSWGFNYGYTF. The CDR3 DNA follows: TGTGCCAGCAGTTGGGGGTTTAACTATGGCTACACCTTC.

The chain combines TRBV2 with TRBJ1-1, with D possibly TRBD1 on 5 matching bases. The ends were cut back, 5 bases at V and 5 bases at J, with 15 bases in the middle. This CDR3 has 14 residues. Germline V CDR1 and CDR2: SNHLY, FYNNEI. CDR3 in amino acids: CASSYTPGGTEAFF. The CDR3 nucleotides are TGTGCCAGCAGTTACACCCCCGGGGGTACTGAAGCTTTCTTT.

The gene calls are TRBV3-1 (or the pseudogene TRBV3-2) and TRBJ2-5; D is uncertain. CDR3 length: 10 residues. Germline V lookup: CDR1 LGHDT, CDR2 YNNKEL (reference sequence). The ends were cut back, 7 bases at V and 3 bases at J, with 3 bases in the middle. CDR3 nucleotides: TGTGCCAGCAACAAAGAGACCCAGTACTTC. This encodes CASNKETQYF.

This chain joins TRBV28 and TRBJ2-1; no clear D gene. The V end lost 5 bases, the J end lost 2 bases, and 13 bases lay between the germline ends. Per germline, CDR1 MDHEN and CDR2 SYDVKM. There are 15 residues in the CDR3. DNA of the CDR3: TGTGCCAGCAGTCGACCCGGCCCTACCTACAATGAGCAGTTCTTC. It is translated as CASSRPGPTYNEQFF.

The J gene is TRBJ2-5, the V gene TRBV5-1; weak D call: TRBD1 (5 bases). The CDR3 totals 15 residues. V gave up 3 bases and J gave up 0 bases, with 12 bases separating them. Germline loops: CDR1 SGHRS, CDR2 YFSETQ. The CDR3 sequence: CASSSTGNNQETQYF. Here the CDR3 DNA reads TGCGCCAGCAGCTCCACAGGAAATAACCAAGAGACCCAGTACTTC.

The J gene is TRBJ2-7, the V gene TRBV5-4, with 7 positions matching TRBD1. Germline CDR1 SGHNT, CDR2 YYREEE (reference sequence). V was pared by 2 bases and J by 3 bases, with 5 bases of the junction left unmatched. The CDR3 contains 14 residues. The CDR3 nucleotides read TGTGCCAGCAGCTTTAGCACAGGGGTCTACGAGCAGTACTTC. This encodes CASSFSTGVYEQYF.

The rearrangement links TRBV2 to TRBJ1-1; maybe TRBD1 (6 bases). Germline CDR1 and CDR2: SNHLY and FYNNEI. Trimming removed 5 bases at V and 0 bases at J, with 10 bases between. There are 14 residues in the CDR3. CDR3 amino acids: CASSPDSMNTEAFF. For the CDR3, the DNA is TGTGCCAGCAGTCCGGACAGTATGAACACTGAAGCTTTCTTT.

This clone was recorded only once. V gene TRBV7-8 combines with J gene TRBJ1-3; the D is unclear. V lost 5 bases to trimming and J lost 0 bases, with 8 bases between them. There are 14 residues in the CDR3. Germline CDR1 is SGHVS and CDR2 is FQNEAQ. CDR3 nucleotide sequence: TGTGCCAGCAGCAAACAGAGCTCTGGAAACACCATATATTTT. Translated, it gives CASSKQSSGNTIYF. Supplemented by reference TRBV7-8 and TRBJ1-3, the full variable domain reads GAGVSQSPRYKVAKRGQDVALRCDPISGHVSLFWYQQALGQGPEFLTYFQNEAQLDKSGLPSDRFFAERPEGSVSTLKIQRTQQEDSAVYLCASSKQSSGNTIYFGEGSWLTVV.

The chain carries TRBV28 and TRBJ2-7, with D uncertain. V lost 2 bases and J lost 6, with 14 bases in between. This CDR3 spans 14 amino acids. CDR1 is MDHEN, CDR2 SYDVKM, per germline. CDR3 bases: TGTGCCAGCAGTTTAGAACTCGCCCGAGGCGAGCAGTACTTC. This encodes CASSLELARGEQYF.

The V call is TRBV6-2 or TRBV6-3, the J call TRBJ2-7; D not certain. The CDR3 has 11 amino acids. V lost 2 bases and J 5 bases, leaving 4 bases between the germline ends. Germline CDR1 is MNHEY and CDR2 is SVGEGT. The CDR3 region is CASSYTHEQYF. Written as DNA, the CDR3 is TGTGCCAGCAGTTACACCCACGAGCAGTACTTC.

The chain's CDR3 is CAKGGAETQYF. CDR3 nucleotides: TGTGCCAAAGGGGGCGCAGAGACCCAGTACTTC. The chain carries TRBV2 and TRBJ2-5, with 7 bases that match TRBD1. This CDR3 region has 11 residues. The V gene's germline CDR1 is SNHLY and CDR2 FYNNEI. Trimming took 10 bases from V and 4 from J; bases not matched to a gene: 3.